This passage covers 15 T cell receptor beta chains from one sample sequenced in a study of blood T cell repertoires in COVID-19. Only in-frame clones appear in the TCRdb table, and some are missing; sequencing was by immunoSEQ multiplex PCR. Among approximately 110,000 clones, more than 80% were seen once, and the ten largest hold roughly 5%. The sample taken for sequencing was peripheral blood. These receptors were obtained from a woman in her sixties with COVID-19, enrolled during active disease.

The table lists this clone with a few counts. The chain uses TRBV18 and TRBJ2-7, with 8 bases lining up with TRBD1. V lost 4 bases to trimming and J lost 4 bases; unmatched junction nucleotides: 9. This CDR3 spans 15 amino acids. The V gene's germline CDR1 is KGHSH and CDR2 LQKENI. This chain's CDR3 is CASSRSAGGMYEQYF. The CDR3 DNA follows: TGTGCCAGCTCACGGTCGGCAGGGGGCATGTACGAGCAGTACTTC. Full variable domain (missing parts from reference TRBV18 and TRBJ2-7): NAGVMQNPRHLVRRRGQEARLRCSPMKGHSHVYWYRQLPEEGLKFMVYLQKENIIDESGMPKERFSAEFPKEGPSILRIQQVVRGDSAAYFCASSRSAGGMYEQYFGPGTRLTVT.

This clone was seen a single time. The chain has TRBV6-5 and TRBJ2-5; the D gene is possibly TRBD1 (5 bases). Germline CDR1 is MNHEY and CDR2 is SVGAGI. The V end was cut by 6 bases, the J end by 1 base, with 12 bases between. There are 14 residues in the CDR3. The CDR3 DNA reads as TGTGCCAGCAGAACCCGACAGCTCCAAGAGACCCAGTACTTC. Its translation: CASRTRQLQETQYF.

The chain uses TRBV7-9 and TRBJ1-2; the match to TRBD1 covers 8 bases. J gave up 8 bases and V 4 bases, and 15 bases lay outside the gene matches. The germline V gene has CDR1 SEHNR and CDR2 FQNEAQ (reference sequence). The CDR3 totals 16 residues. The CDR3 nucleotides are TGTGCCAGCAGCTCGCCGGAGACAGGGGCTGCAGAAGGCTACACCTTC. Translation: CASSSPETGAAEGYTF. The whole variable domain, remainder taken from reference TRBV7-9 and TRBJ1-2, is DTGVSQNPRHKITKRGQNVTFRCDPISEHNRLYWYRQTLGQGPEFLTYFQNEAQLEKSRLLSDRFSAERPKGSFSTLEIQRTEQGDSAMYLCASSSPETGAAEGYTFGSGTRLTVV.

V and J are TRBV5-1 and TRBJ1-2; 12 bases align to TRBD1. The CDR3 sequence is 17 residues long. Germline loops: CDR1 SGHRS, CDR2 YFSETQ. Trimming took 5 bases from V and 1 from J; bases not matched to a gene: 9. For the CDR3, the DNA is TGCGCCAGCAGAGCGGGACAGGGGGCCTTTAGTAACTATGGCTACACCTTC. This gives the protein CASRAGQGAFSNYGYTF.

This clone was found once. This chain uses TRBV28 with TRBJ2-7, with D hard to call. Germline V lookup: CDR1 MDHEN, CDR2 SYDVKM. V was clipped by 10 bases and J by 2 bases, with 3 bases between them. This CDR3 comprises 9 residues. Here the CDR3 DNA reads TGTGCCATCACCTACGAGCAGTACTTC. The encoded protein is CAITYEQYF.

The V and J genes are TRBV24-1 and TRBJ2-5, with 9 bases aligning to TRBD2. The CDR3 totals 17 residues. The germline V gene has CDR1 KGHDR and CDR2 SFDVKD. V was pared by 0 bases and J by 9 bases, with 13 bases of the junction left unmatched. The CDR3 loop is CATSDLDSGGLPRAQYF. The CDR3 DNA reads TGTGCCACCAGTGATTTGGATAGCGGGGGACTCCCGAGGGCCCAGTACTTC.

The rearrangement links TRBV10-3 to TRBJ1-5; 7 bases align to TRBD1. Germline-derived CDR1 and CDR2 are ENHRY and SYGVKD. Germline trimming cut 0 bases from V and 3 bases from J; bases unmatched to any gene: 2. The CDR3 consists of 15 residues. CDR3 in amino acids: CAISESTGPNQPQHF. CDR3 bases: TGTGCCATCAGTGAGTCGACAGGGCCCAATCAGCCCCAGCATTTT.

The chain joins TRBV11-2 to TRBJ1-1; the match to TRBD1 covers 8 bases. The CDR3 sequence is 13 residues long. The ends lost 7 bases at V and 3 bases at J; junction bases unmatched: 4. CDR1 is SGHAT and CDR2 is FQNNGV in the germline V gene. CDR3 residues: CASTQGADTEAFF. The CDR3 bases are TGTGCCAGCACTCAGGGGGCGGACACTGAAGCTTTCTTT.

This clone has just one count. The chain links TRBV30 to TRBJ1-2; perhaps TRBD1 as D (5 bases). The CDR3 has 11 residues. Germline V CDR1 and CDR2: GTSNPN, SVGIG (reference sequence). Trimming cost V 3 bases and J 4 bases, with 6 bases left between them. CDR3 residues: CAWRTVYGYTF. Written as DNA, the CDR3 is TGTGCCTGGAGGACAGTCTATGGCTACACCTTC.

Written as DNA, the CDR3 is TGCGCCAGCATGTCTATTACAGGGGGCGCATACTATGGCTACACCTTC. Protein sequence: CASMSITGGAYYGYTF. This chain joins TRBV4-1 and TRBJ1-2; 9 nucleotides line up with TRBD1. The CDR3 is 16 amino acids. V was clipped by 7 bases and J by 3 bases; unmatched bases: 12. Germline V CDR1 and CDR2: MGHRA, YSYEKL.

The CDR3 sequence: CASSPVTSGGLNNEQFF. Written as DNA, the CDR3 is TGTGCCAGCAGTCCGGTGACTAGCGGGGGGTTAAACAATGAGCAGTTCTTC. This chain uses TRBV27 with TRBJ2-1; the match to TRBD2 covers 13 bases. The germline V gene encodes CDR1 MNHEY and CDR2 SMNVEV (reference sequence). CDR3 length equals 17 residues. V trimming: 5 bases; J trimming: 5 bases; junction bases outside the gene matches: 9.

CDR3 loop: CASSLGRASGSSTDTQYF. The CDR3 DNA sequence: TGTGCCAGCAGTCTAGGACGGGCTAGCGGGAGTAGCACAGATACGCAGTATTTT. V usage is TRBV7-9 and J usage is TRBJ2-3; 10 nucleotides align to TRBD2. The junction had 12 bases not matched to a gene; V was cut back by 6 bases and J by 0 bases. The CDR3 spans 18 residues. Germline CDR1 and CDR2: SEHNR and FQNEAQ (reference sequence). Full variable domain (outside the CDR3, taken from reference TRBV7-9 and TRBJ2-3): DTGVSQNPRHKITKRGQNVTFRCDPISEHNRLYWYRQTLGQGPEFLTYFQNEAQLEKSRLLSDRFSAERPKGSFSTLEIQRTEQGDSAMYLCASSLGRASGSSTDTQYFGPGTRLTVL.

The sample holds one count of this clone. The genes are TRBV5-1 and TRBJ1-4; D possibly corresponds to TRBD1 (6 bases). CDR1 and CDR2 (germline): SGHRS, YFSETQ. The CDR3 totals 20 residues. V was cut by 3 bases and J by 6 bases, with 30 bases left in between. CDR3 loop: CASSSSTTGSKIHGDEKLFF. The DNA for the CDR3 is TGCGCCAGCAGCTCCTCTACAACAGGGTCCAAGATTCATGGGGATGAAAAACTGTTTTTT. The entire variable domain, with the rest obtained from reference TRBV5-1 and TRBJ1-4, is as follows: KAGVTQTPRYLIKTRGQQVTLSCSPISGHRSVSWYQQTPGQGLQFLFEYFSETQRNKGNFPGRFSGRQFSNSRSEMNVSTLELGDSALYLCASSSSTTGSKIHGDEKLFFGSGTQLSVL.

The V and J genes are TRBV19 and TRBJ2-1; 8 nucleotides match TRBD2. Germline CDR1 is LNHDA and CDR2 is SQIVND (reference sequence). V gave up 2 bases and J gave up 12 bases; unmatched junction bases: 18. This CDR3 is 17 amino acids long. The CDR3 region is CASSIRPAGGPSTVQFF. CDR3 bases: TGTGCCAGTAGTATAAGGCCCGCGGGGGGACCAAGCACTGTGCAGTTCTTC.

Only one count was recorded for this clone. The chain employs TRBV12-3 or TRBV12-4 and TRBJ2-7, with 13 positions matching TRBD2. The CDR3 totals 13 residues. The trim removed 6 bases at V and 4 bases at J, leaving 0 bases unmatched. CDR3 nucleotides: TGTGCCAGCAGGACTAGCGGGGGGTACGAGCAGTACTTC. It encodes CASRTSGGYEQYF.